These 11 T cell receptor beta chains came from one sample sequenced in a study of siplizumab effects on memory and regulatory T cells. The repertoire was sequenced with immunoSEQ multiplex PCR; TCRdb's copy has only in-frame clones and lacks some. The sample includes some 97,000 clones, around 92% of them seen just once. Source material: CD4+ T cells sorted from blood. Every receptor here comes from a human donor in good health. Some clones in this sample may be carry-over from other donors' samples.

The chain has TRBV5-1 and TRBJ2-2; 7 positions agree with TRBD2. The germline V gene has CDR1 SGHRS and CDR2 YFSETQ. J gave up 4 bases and V 0 bases, and 6 bases lay outside the gene matches. The CDR3 covers 16 residues. CDR3 DNA: TGCGCCAGCAGCTTGGAGGGAGGGTCCGGCACCGGGGAGCTGTTTTTT. It encodes CASSLEGGSGTGELFF. Looking up the rest from reference TRBV5-1 and TRBJ2-2 gives the full variable domain: KAGVTQTPRYLIKTRGQQVTLSCSPISGHRSVSWYQQTPGQGLQFLFEYFSETQRNKGNFPGRFSGRQFSNSRSEMNVSTLELGDSALYLCASSLEGGSGTGELFFGEGSRLTVL.

CDR3 loop: CASRVEVGNEAFF. CDR3 coding DNA: TGTGCCAGCAGGGTCGAAGTCGGAAATGAAGCTTTCTTT. The chain uses TRBV7-9 and TRBJ1-1; D gene ambiguous. V was clipped by 6 bases and J by 7 bases, with 15 bases between them. The CDR3 is 13 amino acids. Germline loops: CDR1 SEHNR, CDR2 FQNEAQ (reference sequence).

The chain couples TRBV6-5 to TRBJ1-2; D gene unclear. CDR3 length equals 13 residues. Trimming left V 6 bases short and J 5 bases short, with 13 bases between. Germline V CDR1 and CDR2: MNHEY, SVGAGI. The CDR3 nucleotides read TGTGCCAGCAGCCGAGACAAGTCTTATGGCTACACCTTC. Translation: CASSRDKSYGYTF.

The rearrangement links TRBV4-1 to TRBJ2-7; the match to TRBD2 covers 9 bases. From germline, CDR1 is MGHRA and CDR2 YSYEKL. The V gene end was trimmed by 0 bases and the J gene end by 1 base; junction bases not matched to a gene: 4. This CDR3 contains 16 residues. CDR3 DNA sequence: TGCGCCAGCAGCCAAGATTCGAGCGGGAGGTCCTACGAGCAGTACTTC. Protein product: CASSQDSSGRSYEQYF.

CDR3 in DNA: TGTGCCAGCAGTGCTTCCCAGTCATCAGATACGCAGTATTTT. Encoded protein: CASSASQSSDTQYF. J is TRBJ2-3 and V is TRBV2; D is unclear. With 4 bases removed from V and 4 bases from J, the gap between germline ends came to 12 bases. CDR1 and CDR2 from the germline V gene are SNHLY and FYNNEI. This CDR3 spans 14 amino acids.

The rearrangement joins TRBV10-1 to TRBJ1-1; no firm D call. V was clipped by 2 bases and J by 9 bases, with 13 bases between them. Per the germline V gene, CDR1 is WNHNN and CDR2 is SYGVQD (reference sequence). The CDR3 length is 13 residues. CDR3 sequence: CASSEGLEGKAFF. In DNA form, the CDR3 reads TGCGCCAGCAGTGAGGGCCTGGAGGGTAAAGCTTTCTTT.

This chain uses TRBV2 with TRBJ2-5; no definite D call. Germline V gene data show CDR1 as SNHLY and CDR2 as FYNNEI. The V and J ends lost 3 bases and 0 bases respectively, with 11 bases between them. The CDR3 has 15 residues. CDR3: CASSDGWIYQETQYF. The CDR3 region has the DNA TGTGCCAGCAGTGATGGGTGGATTTACCAAGAGACCCAGTACTTC.

The genes are TRBV14 and TRBJ2-7, with 9 bases identical to TRBD2. Trimming took 0 bases from V and 2 from J; bases not matched to a gene: 8. The CDR3 is made up of 17 amino acids. Germline V gives CDR1 SGHDN, CDR2 FVKESK. The CDR3 protein is CASSQDTAGGPAYEQYF. The CDR3 nucleotides read TGTGCCAGCAGCCAAGATACTGCGGGAGGGCCGGCCTACGAGCAGTACTTC.

This clone was recorded only once. The chain is built from TRBV28 and TRBJ1-3; a weak D match, TRBD1 (5 bases). The V end was cut by 2 bases, the J end by 0 bases, with 11 bases between. Germline assignment: CDR1 MDHEN and CDR2 SYDVKM. The CDR3 loop spans 16 amino acids. The CDR3 region is CASSLRRGSSGNTIYF. In DNA, the CDR3 is TGTGCCAGCAGTTTAAGAAGGGGTAGCTCTGGAAACACCATATATTTT. The variable domain in full, completed from reference TRBV28 and TRBJ1-3, reads DVKVTQSSRYLVKRTGEKVFLECVQDMDHENMFWYRQDPGLGLRLIYFSYDVKMKEKGDIPEGYSVSREKKERFSLILESASTNQTSMYLCASSLRRGSSGNTIYFGEGSWLTVV.

The chain employs TRBV2 and TRBJ1-1; 8 bases are a match to TRBD1. Germline V gives CDR1 SNHLY, CDR2 FYNNEI. This CDR3 region has 14 residues. The V segment lost 4 bases and the J segment 5 bases; nucleotides outside the gene matches: 6. The CDR3 reads CASSANRGMTEAFF. CDR3 nucleotides: TGTGCCAGCAGTGCGAACAGGGGGATGACTGAAGCTTTCTTT.

This clone was detected once. The genes are TRBV27 and TRBJ1-6; the D is unclear. This CDR3 comprises 14 residues. V lost 4 bases and J lost 9, with 13 bases in between. CDR1 and CDR2 from the germline V gene are MNHEY and SMNVEV (reference sequence). CDR3 in DNA: TGTGCCAGCAGTTCCCAGTGGGCACGTTCACCCCTCCACTTT. Translation gives CASSSQWARSPLHF.